Sequencing of this T cell receptor beta chain was carried out in a study of T cell responses to AZD1222 COVID-19 vaccine. As concerns this clone: The antigen is not known.

Sequencing was performed with immunoSEQ multiplex PCR; in TCRdb, only in-frame clones are kept and a portion is missing. The repertoire has roughly 130,000 clones, about 86% of them found once; the top ten carry around 10%. This CDR3 has 15 residues. CDR1 SGHNT and CDR2 YYREEE come from the germline V gene (reference sequence). Trimming pared 3 bases from V and 6 bases from J, leaving 16 bases between. General study results and limits: Distributed over spike, vaccine-associated CD4 TCRs predominated at 160-218 and 743-854. Just six AZD1222 recipients tested seropositive at baseline.

The input for sequencing was peripheral blood, taken on day 0 of AZD1222 vaccination. This clonotype was obtained from an adult in good health. This chain joins TRBV5-4 and TRBJ2-4; maybe TRBD1 (5 bases). CDR3 amino acids: CASSSGLEWGNIQYF. The CDR3 region has the DNA TGTGCCAGCAGCTCAGGGTTGGAATGGGGAAACATTCAGTACTTC.